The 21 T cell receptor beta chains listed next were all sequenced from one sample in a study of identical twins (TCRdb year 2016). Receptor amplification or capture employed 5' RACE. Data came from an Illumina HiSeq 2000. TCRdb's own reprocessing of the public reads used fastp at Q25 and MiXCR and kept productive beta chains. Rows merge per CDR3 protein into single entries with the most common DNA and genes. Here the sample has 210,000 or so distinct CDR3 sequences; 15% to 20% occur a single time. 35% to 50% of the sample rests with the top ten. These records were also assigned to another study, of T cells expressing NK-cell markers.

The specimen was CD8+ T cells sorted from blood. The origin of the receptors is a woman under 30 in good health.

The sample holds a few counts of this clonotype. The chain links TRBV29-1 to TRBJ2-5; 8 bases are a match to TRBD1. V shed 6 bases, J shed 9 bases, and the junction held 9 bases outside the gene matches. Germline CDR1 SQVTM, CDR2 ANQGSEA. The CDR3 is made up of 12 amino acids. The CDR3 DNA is TGCAGCGTCGGGGACAGGCGCAGGGCCCAGTACTTC. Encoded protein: CSVGDRRRAQYF.

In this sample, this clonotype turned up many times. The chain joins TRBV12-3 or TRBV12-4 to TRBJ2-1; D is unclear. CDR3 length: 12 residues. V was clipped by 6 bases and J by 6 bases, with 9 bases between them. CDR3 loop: CASSLSGNEQFF. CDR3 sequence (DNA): TGTGCCAGCAGCTTAAGTGGCAATGAGCAGTTCTTC.

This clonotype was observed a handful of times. In nucleotides, the CDR3 is TGTGCCATCAGGGAGGAGGGGAGAGGCTACACCTTC. Translation gives CAIREEGRGYTF. The rearrangement joins TRBV10-3 to TRBJ1-2, with D possibly TRBD1 on 5 matching bases. Germline values: CDR1 ENHRY, CDR2 SYGVKD. With 6 bases removed from V and 8 bases from J, the gap between germline ends came to 13 bases. The CDR3 extends over 12 amino acids.

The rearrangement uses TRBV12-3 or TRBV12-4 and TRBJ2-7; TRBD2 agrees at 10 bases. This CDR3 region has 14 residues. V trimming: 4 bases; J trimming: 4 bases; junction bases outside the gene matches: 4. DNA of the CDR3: TGTGCCAGCAGTTCTAGCGGGAGCCTTTACGAGCAGTACTTC. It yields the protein CASSSSGSLYEQYF.

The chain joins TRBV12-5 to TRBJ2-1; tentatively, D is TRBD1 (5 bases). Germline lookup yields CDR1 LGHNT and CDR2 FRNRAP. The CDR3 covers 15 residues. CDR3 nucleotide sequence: TGTGCCTCCTGCCACCTCCAAGGGGCCTACAATGAGCAGTTCTTC. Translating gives CASCHLQGAYNEQFF.

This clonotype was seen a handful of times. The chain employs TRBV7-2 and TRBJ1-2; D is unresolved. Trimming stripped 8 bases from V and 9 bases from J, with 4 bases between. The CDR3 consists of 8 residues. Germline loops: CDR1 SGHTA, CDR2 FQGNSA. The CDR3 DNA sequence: TGTGCCAGCCCTAGCTACACCTTC. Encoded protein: CASPSYTF.

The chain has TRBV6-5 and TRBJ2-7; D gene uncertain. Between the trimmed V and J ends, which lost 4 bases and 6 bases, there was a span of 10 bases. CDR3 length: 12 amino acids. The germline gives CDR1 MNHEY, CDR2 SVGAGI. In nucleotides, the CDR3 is TGTGCCAGCAGTTCTGGAGCCACCGAGCAGTACTTC. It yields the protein CASSSGATEQYF.

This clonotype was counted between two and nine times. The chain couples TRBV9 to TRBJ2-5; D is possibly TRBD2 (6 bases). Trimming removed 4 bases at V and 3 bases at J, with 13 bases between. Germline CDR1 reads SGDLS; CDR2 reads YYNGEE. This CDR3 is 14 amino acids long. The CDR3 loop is CASSPLRREETQYF. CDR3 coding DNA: TGTGCCAGCAGCCCACTCAGGAGGGAAGAGACCCAGTACTTC.

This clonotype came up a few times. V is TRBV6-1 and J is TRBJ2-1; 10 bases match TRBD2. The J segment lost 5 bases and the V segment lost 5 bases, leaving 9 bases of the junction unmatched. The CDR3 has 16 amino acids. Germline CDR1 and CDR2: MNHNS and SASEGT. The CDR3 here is CASSPSLAGNNNEQFF. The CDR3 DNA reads TGTGCCAGCAGTCCATCACTAGCGGGGAATAACAATGAGCAGTTCTTC.

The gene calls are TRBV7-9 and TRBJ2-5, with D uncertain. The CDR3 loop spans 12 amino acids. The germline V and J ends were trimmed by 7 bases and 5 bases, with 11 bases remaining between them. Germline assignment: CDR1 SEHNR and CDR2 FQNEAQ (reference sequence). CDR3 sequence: CASTPPRETQYF. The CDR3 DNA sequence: TGTGCCAGCACCCCCCCCCGGGAGACCCAGTACTTC.

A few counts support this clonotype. CDR3 region: CASSPLSSGKETQYF. The CDR3 DNA reads TGCGCCAGCAGCCCCCTTTCTAGCGGAAAAGAGACCCAGTACTTC. The chain combines TRBV4-3 with TRBJ2-5; 7 bases match TRBD2. There are 15 residues in the CDR3. Germline V gene data show CDR1 as LGHNA and CDR2 as YSLEER. With V trimmed by 4 bases and J by 3 bases, 8 bases remained unmatched.

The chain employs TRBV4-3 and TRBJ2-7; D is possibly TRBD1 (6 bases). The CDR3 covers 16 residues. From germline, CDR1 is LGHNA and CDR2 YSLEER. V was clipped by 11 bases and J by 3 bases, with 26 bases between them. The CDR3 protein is CASPPKGEFLLYEQYF. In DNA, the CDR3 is TGCGCCTCCCCACCAAAGGGGGAGTTTCTCCTCTACGAGCAGTACTTC.

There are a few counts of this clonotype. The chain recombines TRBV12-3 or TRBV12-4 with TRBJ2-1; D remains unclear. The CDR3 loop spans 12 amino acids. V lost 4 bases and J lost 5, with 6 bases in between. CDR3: CASSYDNNEQFF. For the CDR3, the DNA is TGTGCCAGCAGTTATGATAACAATGAGCAGTTCTTC.

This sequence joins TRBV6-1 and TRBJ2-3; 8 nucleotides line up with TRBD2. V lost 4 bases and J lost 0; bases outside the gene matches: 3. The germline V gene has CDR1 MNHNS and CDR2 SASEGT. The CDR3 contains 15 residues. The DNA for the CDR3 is TGTGCCAGCAGTGGGACTAGCACTAGCACAGATACGCAGTATTTT. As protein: CASSGTSTSTDTQYF.

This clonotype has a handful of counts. The CDR3 spells CASGDNYGYTF. The CDR3 region has the DNA TGTGCCAGCGGGGATAACTATGGCTACACCTTC. The chain combines TRBV6-5 with TRBJ1-2; D remains ambiguous. V was pared by 8 bases and J by 1 base, with 5 bases between. This CDR3 has 11 residues. In germline, CDR1 is MNHEY, CDR2 SVGAGI.

CDR3 sequence: CASSHGNTQYF. CDR3 sequence (DNA): TGTGCCAGCAGCCACGGCAATACGCAGTATTTT. The chain combines TRBV3-1 with TRBJ2-3; D uncertain. This CDR3 comprises 11 residues. The germline V gene has CDR1 LGHDT and CDR2 YNNKEL (reference sequence). Trimming left V 3 bases short and J 7 bases short, with 5 bases between.

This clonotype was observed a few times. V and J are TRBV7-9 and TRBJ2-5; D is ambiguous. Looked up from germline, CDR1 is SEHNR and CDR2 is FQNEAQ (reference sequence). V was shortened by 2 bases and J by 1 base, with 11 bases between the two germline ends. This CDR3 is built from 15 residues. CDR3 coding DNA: TGTGCCAGCAGCTTATCCGACTTAGGCCAAGAGACCCAGTACTTC. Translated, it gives CASSLSDLGQETQYF.

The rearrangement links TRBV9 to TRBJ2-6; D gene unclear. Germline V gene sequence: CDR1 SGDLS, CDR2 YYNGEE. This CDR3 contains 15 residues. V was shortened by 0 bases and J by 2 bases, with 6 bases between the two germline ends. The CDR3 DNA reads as TGTGCCAGCAGCGTAGCCGAGGCTGGGGCCAACGTCCTGACTTTC. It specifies CASSVAEAGANVLTF.

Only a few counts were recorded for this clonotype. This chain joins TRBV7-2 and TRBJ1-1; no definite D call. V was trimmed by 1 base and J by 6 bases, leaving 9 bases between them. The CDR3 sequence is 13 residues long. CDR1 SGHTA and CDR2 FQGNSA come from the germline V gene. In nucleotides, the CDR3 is TGTGCCAGCAGCTTAGGCAGTCTGGCTGAAGCTTTCTTT. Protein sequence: CASSLGSLAEAFF.

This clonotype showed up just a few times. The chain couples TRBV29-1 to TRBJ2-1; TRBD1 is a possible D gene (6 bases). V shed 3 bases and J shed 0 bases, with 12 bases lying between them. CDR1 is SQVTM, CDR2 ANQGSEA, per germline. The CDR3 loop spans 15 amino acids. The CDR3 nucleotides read TGCAGCGTTGACAGGGGCTGGAGCTCCTACAATGAGCAGTTCTTC. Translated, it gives CSVDRGWSSYNEQFF.

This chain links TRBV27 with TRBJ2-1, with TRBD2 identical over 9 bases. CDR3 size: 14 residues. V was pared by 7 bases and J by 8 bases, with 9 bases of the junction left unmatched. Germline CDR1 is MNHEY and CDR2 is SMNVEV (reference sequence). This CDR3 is CASTYSGRPYEQFF. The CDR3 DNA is TGTGCCAGCACCTATAGCGGGAGACCGTATGAGCAGTTCTTC.